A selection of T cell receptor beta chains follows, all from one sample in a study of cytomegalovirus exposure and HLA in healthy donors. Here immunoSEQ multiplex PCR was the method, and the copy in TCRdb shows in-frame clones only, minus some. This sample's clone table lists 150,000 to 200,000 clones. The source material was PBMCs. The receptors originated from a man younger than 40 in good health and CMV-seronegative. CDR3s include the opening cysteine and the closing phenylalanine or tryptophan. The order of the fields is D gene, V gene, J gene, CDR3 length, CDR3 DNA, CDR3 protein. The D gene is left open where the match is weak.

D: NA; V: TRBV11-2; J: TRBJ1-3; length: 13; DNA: TGTGCCAGCAGCCTTCGCTCTGGAAACACCATATATTTT; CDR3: CASSLRSGNTIYF
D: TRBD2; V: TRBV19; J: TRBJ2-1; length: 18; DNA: TGTGCCAGTAAACGTGGGACTAGCGGGAGTTTTTTTCAGGATGAGCAGTTCTTC; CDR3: CASKRGTSGSFFQDEQFF
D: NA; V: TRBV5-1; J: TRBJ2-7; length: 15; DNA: TGCGCCAGCAGCTTGGAAGGGGCAGGTATCTACGAGCAGTACTTC; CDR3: CASSLEGAGIYEQYF
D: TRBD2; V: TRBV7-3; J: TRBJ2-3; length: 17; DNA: TGTGCCAGCAGCTTACTAAGCGGGAGTGGTAGCGCAGATACGCAGTATTTT; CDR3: CASSLLSGSGSADTQYF
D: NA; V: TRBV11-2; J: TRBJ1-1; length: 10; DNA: TGTGCCAGCAGATCAACTGAAGCTTTCTTT; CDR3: CASRSTEAFF
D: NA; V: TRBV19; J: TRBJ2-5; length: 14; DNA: TGTGCCAGTAGTACGACCGGGACACACGGCGGACGGTACTTC; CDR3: CASSTTGTHGGRYF
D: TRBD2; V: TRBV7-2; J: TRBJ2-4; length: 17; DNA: TGTGCCGGCAGCCCCCTGGGACTAGCGGTAGCCAAAAACATTCAGTACTTC; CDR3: CAGSPLGLAVAKNIQYF
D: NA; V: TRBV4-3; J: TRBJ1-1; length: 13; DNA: TGCGCCAGCAGCCAAGTTGCAGGGGCGGAAGCTTTCTTT; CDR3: CASSQVAGAEAFF
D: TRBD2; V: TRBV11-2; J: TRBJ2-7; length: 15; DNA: TGTGCCAGCAGCCCCAGGACTAGTGACTCCTACGAGCAGTACTTC; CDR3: CASSPRTSDSYEQYF
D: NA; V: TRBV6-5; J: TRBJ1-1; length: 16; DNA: TGTGCCAGCAGTTTGGACAGTTTGGACCTGAACACTGAAGCTTTCTTT; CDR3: CASSLDSLDLNTEAFF
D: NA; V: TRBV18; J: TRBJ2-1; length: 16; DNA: TGTGCCAGCTCACCACGGGGCAAGGAGCGTAGGAATGAGCAGTTCTTC; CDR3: CASSPRGKERRNEQFF
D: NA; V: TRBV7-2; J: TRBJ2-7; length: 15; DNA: TGTGCCAGCAGCTCCTCCCAGGGGATAGGCTACGAGCAGTACTTC; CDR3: CASSSSQGIGYEQYF
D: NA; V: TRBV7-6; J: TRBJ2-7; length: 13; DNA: TGTGCCAGCAGCAGCCGATCGCTCGACGAGCAGTACTTC; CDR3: CASSSRSLDEQYF
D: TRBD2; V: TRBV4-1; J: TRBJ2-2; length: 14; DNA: TGCGCCAGCAGCCACCTAGCGGACACCGGGGAGCTGTTTTTT; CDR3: CASSHLADTGELFF
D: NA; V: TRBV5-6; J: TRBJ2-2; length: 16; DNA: TGTGCCAGCAGCTTGCTCCAGGGGCGGGTCACCGGGGAGCTGTTTTTT; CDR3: CASSLLQGRVTGELFF
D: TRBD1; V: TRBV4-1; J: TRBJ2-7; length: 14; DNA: TGCGCCAGCAGCCCAGGACAGGCGCAGTACGAGCAGTACTTC; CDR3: CASSPGQAQYEQYF
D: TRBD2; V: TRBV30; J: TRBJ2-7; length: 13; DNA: TGTGCCTGGAGCGCCGGACTAGCTACCGAGCAGTACTTC; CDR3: CAWSAGLATEQYF
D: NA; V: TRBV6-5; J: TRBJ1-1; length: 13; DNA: TGTGCCAGCACACAACGGAGGCAAACTGAAGCTTTCTTT; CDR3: CASTQRRQTEAFF
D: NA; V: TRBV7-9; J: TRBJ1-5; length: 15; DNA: TGTGCCAGCAGCGGCGGACAGTATAGCAATCAGCCCCAGCATTTT; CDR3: CASSGGQYSNQPQHF
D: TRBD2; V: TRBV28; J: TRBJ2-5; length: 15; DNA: TGTGCCAGCAGCCAACCAGGAGCGGGAGCCCTCCAGCAGTACTTC; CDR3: CASSQPGAGALQQYF
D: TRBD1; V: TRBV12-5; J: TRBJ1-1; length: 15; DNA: TGTGCTAGTGGTCTGGGACAGGGGTTGAACACTGAAGCTTTCTTT; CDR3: CASGLGQGLNTEAFF
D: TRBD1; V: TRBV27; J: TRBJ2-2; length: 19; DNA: TGTGCCAGCAGTTTTTTTCCGGGACAGGGGACCTCGAACACCGGGGAGCTGTTTTTT; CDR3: CASSFFPGQGTSNTGELFF
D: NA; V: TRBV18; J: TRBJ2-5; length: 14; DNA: TGTGCCAGCTCACCAAGGAGGGATCGAGAGACCCAGTACTTC; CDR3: CASSPRRDRETQYF
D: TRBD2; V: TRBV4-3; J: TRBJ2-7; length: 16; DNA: TGCGCCAGCAGCCGAGAGCGGGGGGGAGGGGGCTACGAGCAGTACTTC; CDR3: CASSRERGGGGYEQYF
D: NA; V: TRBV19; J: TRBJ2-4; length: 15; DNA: TGTGCCAGTAGTATAGACCACAGGTACAAAAACATTCAGTACTTC; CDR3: CASSIDHRYKNIQYF
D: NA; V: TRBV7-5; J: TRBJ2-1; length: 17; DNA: TGTGTCAGAAGCTTACTCCCGGGCGGAGGGGTCTACAATGAGCAGTTCTTC; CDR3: CVRSLLPGGGVYNEQFF
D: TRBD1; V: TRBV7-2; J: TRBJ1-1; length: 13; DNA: TGTGTAAGTACGAGGACAGGGCGCTCGGAAGCTTTCTTT; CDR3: CVSTRTGRSEAFF
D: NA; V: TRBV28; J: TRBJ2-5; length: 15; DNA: TGTGCCAGCAGTCCCACACCTGACTCGAAAGAGACCCAGTACTTC; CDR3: CASSPTPDSKETQYF
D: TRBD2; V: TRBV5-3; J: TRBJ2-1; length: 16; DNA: TGTGCCAGAAGCTTGCATGCGCGGGAGACCTACAATGAGCAGTTCTTC; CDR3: CARSLHARETYNEQFF
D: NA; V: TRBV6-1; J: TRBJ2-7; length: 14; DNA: TGTGCCAGCAGTGATAGGGGGGGTTCCTACGAGCAGTACTTC; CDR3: CASSDRGGSYEQYF
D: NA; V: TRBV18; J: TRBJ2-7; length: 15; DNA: TGTGCCAGCTCACCGGGAGAGGGGGAAGTTTACGAGCAGTACTTC; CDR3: CASSPGEGEVYEQYF
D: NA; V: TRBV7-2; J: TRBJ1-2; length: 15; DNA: TGTGCCAGCAGCTTAAAAGGGGCAGGAAACTATGGCTACACCTTC; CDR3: CASSLKGAGNYGYTF
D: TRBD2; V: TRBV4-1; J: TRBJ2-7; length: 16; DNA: TGCGCCAGCAGCCAAGAGGGACTAGCGGGTACCTACGAGCAGTACTTC; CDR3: CASSQEGLAGTYEQYF
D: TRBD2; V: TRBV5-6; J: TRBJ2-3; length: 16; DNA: TGTGCCAGCAGCTTGGTCGGACTAGCGGGGACAGATACGCAGTATTTT; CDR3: CASSLVGLAGTDTQYF
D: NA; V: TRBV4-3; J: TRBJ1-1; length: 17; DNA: TGCGCCAGCAGCCTACTCTCGGTGGGCGGGGGGGTCACTGAAGCTTTCTTT; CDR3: CASSLLSVGGGVTEAFF
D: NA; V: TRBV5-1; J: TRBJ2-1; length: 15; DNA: TGCGCCAGCAGCACAGCGGAGAGCTCCTACAATGAGCAGTTCTTC; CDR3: CASSTAESSYNEQFF
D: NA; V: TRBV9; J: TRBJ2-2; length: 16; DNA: TGTGCCAGCAGCGTACGCCCAGGCGCGAACACCGGGGAGCTGTTTTTT; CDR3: CASSVRPGANTGELFF
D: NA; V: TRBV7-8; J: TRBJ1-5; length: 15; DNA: TGTGCCAGCAGCCCCCTGGCGGGGATTGGTCAGCCCCAGCATTTT; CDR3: CASSPLAGIGQPQHF
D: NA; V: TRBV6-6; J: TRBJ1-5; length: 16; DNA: TGTGCCAGCAGTCACTTGAACGCTCCAGGGGAACAACCCCAGCATTTT; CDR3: CASSHLNAPGEQPQHF
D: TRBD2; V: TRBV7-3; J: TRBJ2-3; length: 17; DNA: TGTGCCAGCAGCTTAACGAGCGCTAGCGGGAGTTCAGATACGCAGTATTTT; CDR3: CASSLTSASGSSDTQYF
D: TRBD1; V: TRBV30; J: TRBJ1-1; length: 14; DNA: TGTGCCTGGAGTGTACAGGGGGGGAGGACTGAAGCTTTCTTT; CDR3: CAWSVQGGRTEAFF
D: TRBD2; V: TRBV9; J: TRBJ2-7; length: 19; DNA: TGTGCCAGCAGCGTAGGTACCCCGTCTAGCGGGAGGGTAACCTACGAGCAGTACTTC; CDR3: CASSVGTPSSGRVTYEQYF
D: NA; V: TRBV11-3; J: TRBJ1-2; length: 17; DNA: TGTGCCAGCAGCTTAGGGTCGGGGGGCGCAGGTTTAAATGGCTACACCTTC; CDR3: CASSLGSGGAGLNGYTF
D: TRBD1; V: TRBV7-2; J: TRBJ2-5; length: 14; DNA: TGTGCCAGCAGCCGACCGGGACAGGGGGAGACCCAGTACTTC; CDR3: CASSRPGQGETQYF
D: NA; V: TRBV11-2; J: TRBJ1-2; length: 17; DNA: TGTGCCAGCAGCGCAGACCGAGGGCAGGAAATACGACTTGGCTACACCTTC; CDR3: CASSADRGQEIRLGYTF
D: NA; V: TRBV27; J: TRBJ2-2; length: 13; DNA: TGTGCCAGCAGTTTAGGCCCCACCGGGGAGCTGTTTTTT; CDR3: CASSLGPTGELFF
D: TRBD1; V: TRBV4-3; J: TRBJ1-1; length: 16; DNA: TGCGCCAGCAGCCAGTTAACAGGGGGAGTACGCACTGAAGCTTTCTTT; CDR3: CASSQLTGGVRTEAFF